This entry is about one T cell receptor (beta chain). The target antigen is unknown. These data come from a study of regulatory T cells in long-lasting Graves disease. Study findings and constraints: Gene preferences differed: TRBV28, TRBJ1-2, TRBJ2-5 in persistent cases. Newly diagnosed Graves' patients had higher TCR diversity than persistent ones. Shared public clonotypes totalled about 2,800 in persistent patients, compared with roughly 970 in new patients.

Documented time point: persistent/refractory GD, antithyroid drugs over 5 years with positive TRAb. The TCR library used RNA extracted from PBMCs. American Thyroid Association guidelines were used to diagnose Graves' disease. According to the study, TCR beta libraries were built with iRepertoire HTBI primers and CDR3-region Arm-PCR. TCRdb processed the multiplex PCR reads anew with MiXCR; each CDR3 protein has one entry. Of about 340,000 distinct CDR3 sequences listed, around a fifth were seen once; the top ten hold less than 35%. The CDR3 is made up of 16 amino acids. The germline gives CDR1 SGHVS, CDR2 FQNEAQ. J gave up 2 bases and V 4 bases, and 10 bases lay outside the gene matches.

Sequencing used peripheral blood mononuclear cells (PBMCs), obtained when the disease was refractory, from a patient treated with antithyroid drugs. The source is a female donor with Graves disease. The chain has TRBV7-8 and TRBJ1-2; 7 nucleotides match TRBD1. The CDR3 loop reads CASSSSGQALNYGYTF. The CDR3 DNA reads as TGTGCCAGCAGCTCCTCTGGACAGGCCTTGAACTATGGCTACACCTTC.